Listed below are T cell receptor beta chains from one sample, sequenced in a study of post-analysis software for immune sequencing data. TCRdb redid the calling of the PCR reads with MiXCR, one entry per CDR3 protein. The repertoire holds 800,000 to 950,000 distinct CDR3 sequences, 53% seen once, with around 4.5% in the top ten. Sequencing was carried out using blood. Source of these receptors: a girl between 10 and 17 years old with multiple sclerosis. Each CDR3 is given with its conserved first and last residue. D genes are given only for firm matches. Clone size is shown for a subset of rows, as once, few, many or a class of expanded clone.

d_call j_call v_call clone_size cdr3_nt cdr3_aa
. TRBJ2-5 TRBV29-1 few TGCAGCGTTACCCCGGGGAAGGAGACCCAGTACTTC CSVTPGKETQYF
. TRBJ2-1 TRBV20-1 . TGCAGTGCTAGCGTCTCCGATGAGCAGTTCTTC CSASVSDEQFF
TRBD1 TRBJ2-5 TRBV20-1 . TGCAGTGCTCCAGGGGGTTCTTACCAAGAGACCCAGTACTTC CSAPGGSYQETQYF
. TRBJ2-3 TRBV6-1 few TGTGCCAGCAGTGATCGGGATAGCACAGATACGCAGTATTTT CASSDRDSTDTQYF
TRBD2 TRBJ2-1 TRBV7-2 . TGTGCCAGCAGCTTCGTTGCGGGAGCCAGCTCCTACAATGAGCAGTTCTTC CASSFVAGASSYNEQFF
TRBD1 TRBJ2-5 TRBV27 . TGTGCCAGCAGCAAGCACAGGGGCTCGTACCAAGAGACCCAGTACTTC CASSKHRGSYQETQYF
TRBD1 TRBJ1-2 TRBV6-5 once TGTGCCAGCAGTTACTCGCAGGGGGCTGGAACCGGCTACACCTTC CASSYSQGAGTGYTF
. TRBJ1-2 TRBV29-1 . TGCAGCGTTCAACTAAGGAGCAACTATGGCTACACCTTC CSVQLRSNYGYTF
. TRBJ2-5 TRBV9 . TGTGCCAGCAGCGCCCACAACTATCCGGAGACCCAGTACTTC CASSAHNYPETQYF
. TRBJ2-5 TRBV3-1 . TGTGCCAGCAGCCAAGCCGGGAGTGGTGGAGAGCAGTACTTC CASSQAGSGGEQYF
. TRBJ1-5 TRBV20-1 . TGCAGTGCTAGAGCGCCCGGCTTGGGCAATCAGCCCCAGCATTTT CSARAPGLGNQPQHF
TRBD2 TRBJ2-5 TRBV20-1 few TGCAGCGGGAATCTAGCGGGAGGACAAGAGACCCAGTACTTC CSGNLAGGQETQYF
. TRBJ2-7 TRBV6-5 few TGTGCCAGTAGTTACGGAGCCTCCTACGAGCAGTACTTC CASSYGASYEQYF
. TRBJ2-1 TRBV7-3 . TGTGTCAGCAGCTTAATCCAGACGCCCTCCTACAATGAGCAGTTCTTC CVSSLIQTPSYNEQFF
. TRBJ2-3 TRBV20-1 . TGCAGTGCTGATGCCCGGGACCTACCTCCTGACACAGATACGCAGTATTTT CSADARDLPPDTDTQYF
. TRBJ1-4 TRBV7-3 once TGTGCCAGCAGCTCCTATGGGATCAGGACGAGGGGCAATGAAAAACTGTTTTTT CASSSYGIRTRGNEKLFF
. TRBJ1-5 TRBV27 . TGTGCCAGCAGTTTCACGGGGGTCAGGGCCTCAGTGGAGCCCCAGCATTTT CASSFTGVRASVEPQHF
TRBD1 TRBJ2-7 TRBV2 . TGTGCCAGCAGAGGGACAGGGGGCCATAGGCGTAGCTCCTACAATGAGCAGTACTTC CASRGTGGHRRSSYNEQYF
. TRBJ1-2 TRBV11-2 . TGTGCCAGCAGCTTAAATTCAGGGGCAAGTCAAGGCTACACCTTC CASSLNSGASQGYTF
. TRBJ1-1 TRBV5-1 . TGCGCCAGCAAATTTACCTCGGACACTGAAGCTTTCTTT CASKFTSDTEAFF
TRBD1 TRBJ2-2 TRBV10-3 . TGTGCCATCAGCAGAAGCCTCCAGGGGGCGAACACCGGGGAGCTGTTTTTT CAISRSLQGANTGELFF
TRBD2 TRBJ2-3 TRBV7-3 few TGTGCCAGCAGCAAGGGGAGGGGAGGGACAGATACGCAGTATTTT CASSKGRGGTDTQYF
. TRBJ2-7 TRBV4-2 . TGTGCCAGCAGCCAAGGAGAGGGGGGGATTAGAACCGAGCAGTACTTC CASSQGEGGIRTEQYF
TRBD2 TRBJ2-5 TRBV6-2/TRBV6-3 once TGTGCCAGCAGACTGACCCCTAGCGGGGGATTGACCCAGTACTTC CASRLTPSGGLTQYF
. TRBJ1-6 TRBV20-1 . TGCAGTGCTAGGGCGATGTTTCAGGGAATGAATTCACCCCTCCACTTT CSARAMFQGMNSPLHF
TRBD2 TRBJ2-1 TRBV7-9 few TGTGCCAGCAGCTTACGTGGTAGCGGGGGATCCAATGAGCAGTTCTTC CASSLRGSGGSNEQFF
. TRBJ1-1 TRBV19 . TGTGCCAGTAGTAGGGGAGGACAGCTGAACACTGAAGCTTTCTTT CASSRGGQLNTEAFF
. TRBJ1-6 TRBV5-6 few TGTGCCAGCAGCTTGACCGCCCACTATTCACCCCTCCACTTT CASSLTAHYSPLHF